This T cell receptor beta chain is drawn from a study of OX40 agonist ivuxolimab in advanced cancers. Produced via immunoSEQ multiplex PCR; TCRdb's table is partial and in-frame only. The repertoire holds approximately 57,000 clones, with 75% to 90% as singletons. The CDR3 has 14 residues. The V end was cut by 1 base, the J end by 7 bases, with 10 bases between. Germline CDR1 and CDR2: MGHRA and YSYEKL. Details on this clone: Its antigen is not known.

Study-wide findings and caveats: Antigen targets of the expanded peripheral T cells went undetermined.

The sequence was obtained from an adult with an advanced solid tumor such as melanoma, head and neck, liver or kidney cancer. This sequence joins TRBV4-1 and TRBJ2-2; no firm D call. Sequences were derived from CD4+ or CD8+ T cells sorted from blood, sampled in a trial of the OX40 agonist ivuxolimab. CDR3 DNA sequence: TGCGCCAGCAGCCAAGGATTGAGGCGCGGGGAGCTGTTTTTT. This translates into CASSQGLRRGELFF.